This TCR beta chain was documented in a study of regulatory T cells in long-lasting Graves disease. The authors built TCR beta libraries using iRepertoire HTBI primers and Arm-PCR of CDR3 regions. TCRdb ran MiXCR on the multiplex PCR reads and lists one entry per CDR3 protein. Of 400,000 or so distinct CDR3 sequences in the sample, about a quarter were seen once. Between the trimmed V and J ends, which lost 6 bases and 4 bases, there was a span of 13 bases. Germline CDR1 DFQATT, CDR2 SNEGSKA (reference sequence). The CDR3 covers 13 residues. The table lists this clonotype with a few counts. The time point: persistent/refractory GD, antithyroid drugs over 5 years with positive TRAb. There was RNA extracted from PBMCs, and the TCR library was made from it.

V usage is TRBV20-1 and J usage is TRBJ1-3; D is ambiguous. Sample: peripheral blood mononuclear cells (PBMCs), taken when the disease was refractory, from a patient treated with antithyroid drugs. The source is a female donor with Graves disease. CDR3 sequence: CSAPPDGGNTIYF. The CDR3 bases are TGCAGTGCCCCCCCGGACGGAGGAAACACCATATATTTT.